These 12 T cell receptor beta chains originate from one sample sequenced in a study of OX40 agonist ivuxolimab in advanced cancers. Libraries were prepared by immunoSEQ multiplex PCR; TCRdb keeps only in-frame clonotypes and omits some of them. This sample has 45,000 to 50,000 clones; 88% occur once, and the top ten carry less than 9.5%. The sequenced sample was CD4+ or CD8+ T cells sorted from blood, obtained in a trial of the OX40 agonist ivuxolimab. Receptors originate from an adult with an advanced solid tumor such as melanoma, head and neck, liver or kidney cancer.

The gene calls are TRBV7-8 and TRBJ2-1, with TRBD1 matching over 9 bases. V gave up 3 bases and J gave up 3 bases; unmatched junction bases: 3. CDR1 and CDR2 (germline): SGHVS, FQNEAQ. This CDR3 comprises 15 residues. Written as DNA, the CDR3 is TGTGCCAGCAGCTTGGACAGGGGCTACTACAATGAGCAGTTCTTC. It codes for CASSLDRGYYNEQFF.

The V call is TRBV4-2, the J call TRBJ2-3; possible D gene TRBD1, 5 bases. The CDR3 length is 15 residues. V was cut by 0 bases and J by 6 bases, with 13 bases left in between. The germline CDR1 and CDR2 sequences are LGHNA and YNFKEQ. This CDR3 is CASSQDGAGKDTQYF. As DNA, the CDR3 is TGTGCCAGCAGCCAAGATGGGGCAGGGAAGGATACGCAGTATTTT.

The chain employs TRBV7-2 and TRBJ2-3; 11 positions agree with TRBD2. CDR1 and CDR2 from the germline V gene are SGHTA and FQGNSA. V trimming: 1 base; J trimming: 4 bases; junction bases outside the gene matches: 1. The CDR3 contains 15 residues. The CDR3 sequence is CASSLVAGGADTQYF. CDR3 nucleotides: TGTGCCAGCAGCTTAGTAGCGGGAGGGGCAGATACGCAGTATTTT.

In this sample, this clone turned up once. The CDR3 DNA is TGTGCCATCGGGGCGGGGGCACGGGAGACCCAGTACTTC. Translating gives CAIGAGARETQYF. The rearrangement uses TRBV10-3 and TRBJ2-5; tentative D call: TRBD2 (7 bases). Looked up from germline, CDR1 is ENHRY and CDR2 is SYGVKD. The V end lost 8 bases, the J end lost 5 bases, and 15 bases lay between the germline ends. CDR3 size: 13 residues.

The chain links TRBV4-3 to TRBJ2-2; D is perhaps TRBD2 (6 bases). The CDR3 sequence is 17 residues long. With 0 bases removed from V and 7 bases from J, the gap between germline ends came to 18 bases. The V gene's germline CDR1 is LGHNA and CDR2 YSLEER. This CDR3 is CASSQDPGVGTVGELFF. The CDR3, as DNA: TGCGCCAGCAGCCAAGACCCGGGAGTCGGAACAGTCGGGGAGCTGTTTTTT.

This chain uses TRBV29-1 with TRBJ1-4; TRBD1 matches 7 bases. V lost 3 bases and J lost 15; bases outside the gene matches: 19. The CDR3 length is 15 residues. Per the germline V gene, CDR1 is SQVTM and CDR2 is ANQGSEA. The CDR3 reads CSVEGLAWYDRVMFF. DNA for the CDR3: TGCAGCGTTGAGGGCCTAGCGTGGTATGACAGGGTTATGTTTTTT.

There are a few counts of this clone. The rearrangement joins TRBV28 to TRBJ1-5; 8 nucleotides match TRBD1. The germline V gene encodes CDR1 MDHEN and CDR2 SYDVKM. V lost 5 bases and J lost 1; bases outside the gene matches: 1. The CDR3 length is 14 residues. The CDR3 nucleotides read TGTGCCAGCAGTAGGACAGGGAGCAATCAGCCCCAGCATTTT. Translating it yields CASSRTGSNQPQHF.

This clone was seen once. V gene TRBV9 combines with J gene TRBJ2-1, with TRBD2 identical over 7 bases. The CDR3 spans 13 residues. Germline V gene sequence: CDR1 SGDLS, CDR2 YYNGEE. J lost 9 bases, V lost 0 bases, and 3 bases had no gene match. CDR3 residues: CASSVGLAREQFF. CDR3 in DNA: TGTGCCAGCAGCGTAGGACTAGCCCGTGAGCAGTTCTTC.

The V and J genes are TRBV30 and TRBJ1-1, with a tentative D call TRBD1 (5 bases). CDR1 GTSNPN and CDR2 SVGIG come from the germline V gene (reference sequence). The CDR3 contains 14 residues. With 6 bases removed from V and 4 bases from J, the gap between germline ends came to 18 bases. As DNA, the CDR3 is TGTGCCTGCCCCAGAAGGGGATCCGGCACTGAAGCTTTCTTT. The encoded protein is CACPRRGSGTEAFF.

This clone was detected a few times. This sequence joins TRBV19 and TRBJ2-4, with TRBD1 identical over 7 bases. Germline CDR1 and CDR2: LNHDA and SQIVND (reference sequence). The CDR3 totals 14 residues. J gave up 8 bases and V 3 bases, and 7 bases lay outside the gene matches. The CDR3 sequence: CASSIRGGRDIQYF. The CDR3 DNA reads as TGTGCCAGTAGTATTCGAGGGGGCAGGGACATTCAGTACTTC.

V and J are TRBV5-1 and TRBJ2-2, with D perhaps matching TRBD1 or TRBD2 (5 bases each). Germline lookup yields CDR1 SGHRS and CDR2 YFSETQ. The V and J ends lost 7 bases and 2 bases respectively, with 9 bases between them. The CDR3 length is 13 residues. The DNA for the CDR3 is TGCGCCAGCGGGACGGGCAACACCGGGGAGCTGTTTTTT. It codes for CASGTGNTGELFF.

The chain links TRBV7-9 to TRBJ2-1; TRBD1 matches at 8 bases. This CDR3 is built from 18 residues. The V gene end was trimmed by 5 bases and the J gene end by 0 bases; junction bases not matched to a gene: 12. Germline CDR1 SEHNR, CDR2 FQNEAQ (reference sequence). CDR3 sequence (DNA): TGTGCCAGCAGCACCCGGACAGGGCCCGGGAGCTCCTACAATGAGCAGTTCTTC. It encodes CASSTRTGPGSSYNEQFF.